This T cell receptor (beta chain) was identified during a study of CD8+ T cells in alopecia areata. CDR3 length: 16 residues. Trimming removed 5 bases at V and 1 base at J, with 15 bases between. CDR1 is SGHAT and CDR2 is FQNNGV in the germline V gene. TCR sequencing used cDNA made by reverse transcription of extracted RNA. The data were produced by immunoSEQ multiplex PCR, yet TCRdb's version contains in-frame clones alone and is incomplete. The table includes over 150,000 clones, more than 50% detected once. The sequence was collected from a human donor in good health. The chain links TRBV11-2 to TRBJ2-1; no firm D call. The sequencing sample was made of CD8+ T cells sorted from blood. The CDR3 here is CASSLTSATSYNEQFF. Here the CDR3 DNA reads TGTGCCAGCAGCCTCACGAGCGCAACTTCCTACAATGAGCAGTTCTTC.